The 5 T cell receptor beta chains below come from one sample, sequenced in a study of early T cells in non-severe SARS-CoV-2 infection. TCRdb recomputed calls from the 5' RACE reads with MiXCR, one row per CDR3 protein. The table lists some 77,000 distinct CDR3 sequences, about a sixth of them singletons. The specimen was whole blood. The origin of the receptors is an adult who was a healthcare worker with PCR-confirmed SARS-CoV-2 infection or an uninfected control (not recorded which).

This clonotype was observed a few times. In DNA form, the CDR3 reads TGTGCCAGCAGCCCTATTGGACAGGGGGCAGGGCAGCCCCAGCATTTT. This codes for CASSPIGQGAGQPQHF. This chain uses TRBV21-1 with TRBJ1-5; TRBD1 is taken as the D call from the table, unchecked against the DNA. TRBV21-1 corresponds to a pseudogene. The CDR3 has 16 amino acids.

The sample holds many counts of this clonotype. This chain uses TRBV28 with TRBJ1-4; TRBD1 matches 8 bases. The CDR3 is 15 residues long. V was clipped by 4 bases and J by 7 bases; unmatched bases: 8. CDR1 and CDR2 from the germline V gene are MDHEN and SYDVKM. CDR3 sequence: CASSSPGGFGEKLFF. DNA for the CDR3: TGTGCCAGCAGTTCGCCAGGGGGCTTCGGTGAAAAACTGTTTTTT.

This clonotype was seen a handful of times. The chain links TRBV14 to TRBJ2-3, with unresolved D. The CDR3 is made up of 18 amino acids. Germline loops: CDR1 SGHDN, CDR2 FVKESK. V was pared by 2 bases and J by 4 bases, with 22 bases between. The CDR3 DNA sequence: TGTGCCAGCAGCCAACGTACCGGGCCATCGAATCACCCAGATACGCAGTATTTT. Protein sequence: CASSQRTGPSNHPDTQYF.

DNA of the CDR3: TGTGCCAGTAGTATTTTATCGCCGGTCAGTAGCAATCAGCCCCAGCATTTT. Translated: CASSILSPVSSNQPQHF. The chain combines TRBV19 with TRBJ1-5; D is undetermined. The CDR3 spans 17 residues. Deletions cut 3 bases from V and 0 bases from J, with 15 bases between. The germline CDR1 and CDR2 sequences are LNHDA and SQIVND (reference sequence).

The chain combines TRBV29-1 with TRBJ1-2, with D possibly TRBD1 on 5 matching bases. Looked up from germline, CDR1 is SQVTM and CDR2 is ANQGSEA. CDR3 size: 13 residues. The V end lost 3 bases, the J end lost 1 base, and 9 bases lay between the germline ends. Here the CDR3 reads CSVDTGLNYGYTF. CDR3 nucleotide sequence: TGCAGCGTTGACACAGGTCTTAACTATGGCTACACCTTC.